A single T cell receptor beta chain is shown here with its context. No antigen is known for it. The entry originates in a study of T cells in Graves' hyperthyroidism and ophthalmopathy. Study-wide points: From stable hyperthyroidism, ophthalmopathy was set apart by a 13 V-J model.

Not enrolled were patients with uncontrolled infection, other autoimmune disease, pregnancy or lactation. Diagnosis relied on clinical symptoms, serum thyroxine and TRAb, thyroid ultrasound and orbital computed tomography. Authors of the study amplified TCR beta CDR3 regions from RNA transcripts. The HTBI primer set drove a first-round RT-PCR of the TCR CDR3. In TCRdb, the multiplex PCR reads were re-called with MiXCR into one record per CDR3 protein. Of approximately 400,000 distinct CDR3 sequences in the sample, around 20% were seen once. V lost 5 bases, J lost 2 bases, and 12 bases lay in between. The CDR3 is 14 residues long. Germline CDR1 reads SGHTS; CDR2 reads YDEGEE.

The TCR was taken from a man between 18 and 35 years old with Graves' ophthalmopathy. The V and J genes are TRBV5-8 and TRBJ2-3; D might be TRBD2 (5 bases). The sequenced sample consisted of blood. The CDR3 DNA is TGTGCCAGCAGGCCTACTAGATCCACAGATACGCAGTATTTT. It codes for CASRPTRSTDTQYF.